Reported below is one T cell receptor beta chain. Its specificity is unknown. Amplification used 60 Vbeta primers and 13 Jbeta primers. Produced via immunoSEQ multiplex PCR; TCRdb's table is partial and in-frame only. The repertoire holds over 65,000 clones, roughly 75% seen once, with about 7.4% in the top ten. This record belongs to a study of cytomegalovirus exposure and HLA in healthy donors. General observations from the study: Later on, an analysis showed TCR association rates differing by HLA locus, with DRB1 the most and HLA-C the fewest.

The source material was PBMCs. The TCR comes from a young woman in good health and CMV-seropositive.

This CDR3 reads CASSVVGQSNTEAFF. The DNA of the CDR3 is TGTGCCAGCAGCGTAGTCGGACAGTCAAACACTGAAGCTTTCTTT. The chain joins TRBV9 to TRBJ1-1; maybe TRBD1 (6 bases). Trimming stripped 0 bases from V and 2 bases from J, with 11 bases between. The length of the CDR3 is 15 residues. The germline CDR1 and CDR2 sequences are SGDLS and YYNGEE. Based on the CDR3 plus reference TRBV9 and TRBJ1-1, the full variable domain is DSGVTQTPKHLITATGQRVTLRCSPRSGDLSVYWYQQSLDQGLQFLIQYYNGEERAKGNILERFSAQQFPDLHSELNLSSLELGDSALYFCASSVVGQSNTEAFFGQGTRLTVV.